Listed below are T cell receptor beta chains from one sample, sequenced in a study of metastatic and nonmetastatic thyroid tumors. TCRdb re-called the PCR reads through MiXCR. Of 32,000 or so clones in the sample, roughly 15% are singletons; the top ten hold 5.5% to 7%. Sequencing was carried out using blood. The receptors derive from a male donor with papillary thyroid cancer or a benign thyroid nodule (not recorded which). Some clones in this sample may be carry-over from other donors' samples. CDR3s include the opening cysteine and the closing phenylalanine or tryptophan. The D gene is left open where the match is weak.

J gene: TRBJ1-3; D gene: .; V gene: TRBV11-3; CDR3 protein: CASSLNAGNTIYF
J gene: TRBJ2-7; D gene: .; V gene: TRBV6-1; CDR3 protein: CASSQHRTGKGHEQYF
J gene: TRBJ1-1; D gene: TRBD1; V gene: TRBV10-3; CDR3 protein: CAISERDSDEAFF
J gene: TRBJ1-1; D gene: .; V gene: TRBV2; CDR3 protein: CASSEGERVVAFF
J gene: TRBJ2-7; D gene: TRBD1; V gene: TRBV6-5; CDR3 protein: CASSYSVGQGAYEQYF
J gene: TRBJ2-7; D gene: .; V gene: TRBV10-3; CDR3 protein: CAISDYGGPRYEQYF
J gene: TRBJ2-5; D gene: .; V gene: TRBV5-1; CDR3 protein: CASSAVPLEVRDETQYF
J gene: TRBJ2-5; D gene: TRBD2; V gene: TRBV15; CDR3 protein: CATSRDRRGLRETQYF
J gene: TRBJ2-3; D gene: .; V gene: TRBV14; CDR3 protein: CASSQIAGTTDTQYF
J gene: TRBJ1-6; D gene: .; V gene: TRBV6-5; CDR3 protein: CASSYSPRGALHF
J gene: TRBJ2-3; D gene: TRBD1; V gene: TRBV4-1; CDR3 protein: CASSQTQGQGYTDTQYF
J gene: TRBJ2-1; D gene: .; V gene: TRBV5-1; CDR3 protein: CASSIRLGFGQFF